A single sample is the source of the 7 T cell receptor beta chains below, sequenced in a study of blood T cells in healthy people across ages. A second PCR of about 7 to 12 cycles used a sample-barcoded 5' primer and a J-beta primer mix. TCRdb re-called the 5' RACE reads through MiXCR, storing one row per CDR3 protein. This sample has about 730,000 distinct CDR3 sequences; about 40% occur once, and the top ten carry approximately 22%. The specimen sequenced was blood. These receptors all come from a woman between 55 and 75 years old in good health.

In its sample, this clonotype was seen a few times. The rearrangement joins TRBV3-1 to TRBJ2-1; TRBD1 aligns across 12 bases. Germline CDR1 and CDR2: LGHDT and YNNKEL (reference sequence). J was trimmed by 8 bases and V by 1 base; bases with no gene match: 18. The CDR3 is 20 residues long. In DNA form, the CDR3 reads TGTGCCAGCAGCCAAGGGGGACAGGGGGCGAGCGGGAGGGCATTTGATGAGCAGTTCTTC. Amino acid sequence: CASSQGGQGASGRAFDEQFF.

This chain connects TRBV29-1 to TRBJ2-5, with D possibly being TRBD1 (6 bases). The closer fit of TRBJ2-7 to the DNA end suggests the J call may be wrong. The germline CDR1 and CDR2 sequences are SQVTM and ANQGSEA. The CDR3 sequence is 16 residues long. The CDR3 DNA reads as TGCAGCGTTGAAGGTTTAGGGGCAGGGGACGCGCGCGAGCAGTACTTC. It yields the protein CSVEGLGAGDAREQYF.

The V and J genes are TRBV24-1 and TRBJ2-3; unclear D gene. The CDR3 runs 14 residues. V was clipped by 4 bases and J by 2 bases, with 9 bases between them. Germline values: CDR1 KGHDR, CDR2 SFDVKD. The CDR3 bases are TGTGCCACCAGTGAAGGAGTACTCACAGATACGCAGTATTTT. It specifies CATSEGVLTDTQYF.

This clonotype was counted at least ten times. The CDR3 sequence: CSGLAGGQETQYF. The CDR3 DNA reads as TGCAGCGGACTAGCGGGGGGGCAAGAGACCCAGTACTTC. The chain couples TRBV29-1 to TRBJ2-5; 14 nucleotides line up with TRBD2. The ends lost 7 bases at V and 2 bases at J; junction bases unmatched: 0. Germline loops: CDR1 SQVTM, CDR2 ANQGSEA. This CDR3 is 13 amino acids long.

The chain uses TRBV2 and TRBJ2-7, with a possible D match to TRBD1 (5 bases). Germline V gene sequence: CDR1 SNHLY, CDR2 FYNNEI. The CDR3 has 13 residues. Between the trimmed V and J ends, which lost 1 base and 6 bases, there was a span of 10 bases. Here the CDR3 DNA reads TGTGCCAGCAGTGAAGGGTGGGGCGCCGAGCAGTACTTC. It is translated as CASSEGWGAEQYF. The full variable domain, completed using reference TRBV2 and TRBJ2-7, is EPEVTQTPSHQVTQMGQEVILRCVPISNHLYFYWYRQILGQKVEFLVSFYNNEISEKSEIFDDQFSVERPDGSNFTLKIRSTKLEDSAMYFCASSEGWGAEQYFGPGTRLTVT.

CDR3 nucleotide sequence: TGTGCCAGCAGTGGACTAGCGGGAGCCAAAAACATTCAGTACTTC. Protein sequence: CASSGLAGAKNIQYF. This sequence joins TRBV2 and TRBJ2-4; TRBD2 matches at 10 bases. J was trimmed by 0 bases and V by 4 bases; bases with no gene match: 0. CDR3 size: 15 residues. Germline CDR1 and CDR2: SNHLY and FYNNEI.

The chain employs TRBV7-9 and TRBJ2-2; tentative D call: TRBD1 (5 bases). Trimming pared 1 base from V and 10 bases from J, leaving 16 bases between. The germline V gene encodes CDR1 SEHNR and CDR2 FQNEAQ (reference sequence). This CDR3 has 15 amino acids. Here the CDR3 DNA reads TGTGCCAGCAGCTTAGTGGACAAGGCCCCGTTGGAGCTGTTTTTT. This encodes CASSLVDKAPLELFF.